Below, 11 T cell receptor beta chains from the same sample are listed, as sequenced in a study of blood T cell repertoires in COVID-19. The table came from immunoSEQ multiplex PCR; TCRdb's copy has only in-frame clones and leaves some out. This repertoire shows roughly 200,000 clones, 65% to 85% found once; its top ten account for roughly 7.2%. The sequencing sample was made of peripheral blood. The receptors stem from a woman aged 40 to 50 with COVID-19, enrolled during active disease.

The chain joins TRBV6-5 to TRBJ1-5; 7 bases align to TRBD1. This CDR3 has 14 amino acids. Trimming cost V 6 bases and J 1 base; bases outside gene matches: 3. CDR1 and CDR2 (germline): MNHEY, SVGAGI. Here the CDR3 DNA reads TGTGCCAGCAGGACAGGGCAGAGCAATCAGCCCCAGCATTTT. This codes for CASRTGQSNQPQHF.

CDR3 protein: CASSSDRGRDEQFF. In DNA, the CDR3 is TGTGCCAGTAGTTCCGACAGGGGGCGCGATGAGCAGTTCTTC. V usage is TRBV19 and J usage is TRBJ2-1; TRBD1 matches 10 bases. The CDR3 is 14 residues long. V trimming: 5 bases; J trimming: 8 bases; junction bases outside the gene matches: 6. Germline lookup yields CDR1 LNHDA and CDR2 SQIVND (reference sequence).

V and J are TRBV6-4 and TRBJ2-3; 11 bases align to TRBD2. The CDR3 spans 15 residues. The V gene end was trimmed by 4 bases and the J gene end by 2 bases; junction bases not matched to a gene: 2. CDR1 and CDR2 from the germline V gene are MRHNA and SNTAGT. This CDR3 reads CASSGLAGTTDTQYF. For the CDR3, the DNA is TGTGCCAGCAGTGGACTAGCGGGAACCACAGATACGCAGTATTTT.

CDR3 loop: CASSRTSSSSYNEQFF. The CDR3 DNA sequence: TGTGCCAGCAGCCGGACTAGCAGTAGCTCCTACAATGAGCAGTTCTTC. The J gene is TRBJ2-1, the V gene TRBV9, with 8 nucleotides matching TRBD2. Germline V lookup: CDR1 SGDLS, CDR2 YYNGEE. With V trimmed by 4 bases and J by 0 bases, 6 bases remained unmatched. The CDR3 has 16 residues.

The CDR3 coding sequence is TGTGCCACCGGGAGGGATACGAATACGCAGTATTTT. Its translation is CATGRDTNTQYF. V gene TRBV24-1 combines with J gene TRBJ2-3; 7 bases align to TRBD2. CDR3 length: 12 amino acids. Germline loops: CDR1 KGHDR, CDR2 SFDVKD. J lost 7 bases, V lost 9 bases, and 6 bases had no gene match.

V and J are TRBV29-1 and TRBJ2-1, with 7 positions matching TRBD2. Trimming cost V 3 bases and J 0 bases; bases outside gene matches: 8. The CDR3 loop spans 16 amino acids. The germline V gene encodes CDR1 SQVTM and CDR2 ANQGSEA. CDR3 amino acids: CSVDPPGGRSYNEQFF. CDR3 DNA: TGCAGCGTTGACCCGCCGGGGGGTCGCTCCTACAATGAGCAGTTCTTC.

The chain joins TRBV18 to TRBJ2-2; 7 bases are a match to TRBD1. Germline V gene lookup returns CDR1 KGHSH and CDR2 LQKENI. The junction had 8 bases not matched to a gene; V was cut back by 4 bases and J by 0 bases. The length of the CDR3 is 17 residues. This CDR3 is CASSLRQGSSNTGELFF. The CDR3 DNA reads as TGTGCCAGCTCACTACGACAGGGTAGTTCGAACACCGGGGAGCTGTTTTTT.

The chain recombines TRBV27 with TRBJ1-2; possible D gene TRBD1, 5 bases. Germline V lookup: CDR1 MNHEY, CDR2 SMNVEV (reference sequence). Trimming removed 2 bases at V and 6 bases at J, with 22 bases between. The CDR3 covers 17 residues. The CDR3 region has the DNA TGTGCCAGCAGTTTAGCAACGACTTCGCTTGACAGCAATGGCTACACCTTC. Encoded protein: CASSLATTSLDSNGYTF.

The sample holds one count of this clone. The chain employs TRBV6-4 and TRBJ1-1, with 7 bases lining up with TRBD1. The V gene's germline CDR1 is MRHNA and CDR2 SNTAGT. With V trimmed by 3 bases and J by 7 bases, 11 bases remained unmatched. The CDR3 consists of 15 residues. CDR3 nucleotides: TGTGCCAGCAGTGAGGAAGAAGGGGGCGCGGGTGAAGCTTTCTTT. Its translation is CASSEEEGGAGEAFF.

This clone was seen at least ten times. The chain carries TRBV5-1 and TRBJ2-1; 7 bases are shared with TRBD2. This CDR3 is built from 17 residues. Germline CDR1 SGHRS, CDR2 YFSETQ. V lost 5 bases to trimming and J lost 2 bases; unmatched junction nucleotides: 13. This chain's CDR3 is CASSFTGTGGPYNEQFF. DNA of the CDR3: TGCGCCAGCAGTTTTACGGGTACGGGAGGCCCCTACAATGAGCAGTTCTTC.

The genes are TRBV27 and TRBJ1-6; perhaps TRBD1 as D (5 bases). CDR1 is MNHEY and CDR2 is SMNVEV in the germline V gene (reference sequence). The CDR3 contains 14 residues. With 4 bases removed from V and 4 bases from J, the gap between germline ends came to 8 bases. The CDR3 region has the DNA TGTGCCAGCAGTTCCGACAGTTATAATTCACCCCTCCACTTT. Its translation: CASSSDSYNSPLHF.